The 26 T cell receptor beta chains below were found in one sample sequenced in a study of tumor and adjacent non-tumor tissue in lung cancer (dated by TCRdb to the late 2010s). Bulk unsorted tissue served as the source for RNA extraction, and RNA quality was assessed using a NanoDrop ND-1000 and an Agilent 2100. Libraries were constructed by multiplex PCR. TCRdb shows the sequencer as Illumina HiSeq 2500. TCRbeta libraries were constructed through three rounds of nested PCR with primers (Table S4) according to protocols modified from ARM-PCR. TCRdb redid the processing of the public reads, applying fastp at Q25 and MiXCR, and retained in-frame beta chains. Rows are unified per CDR3 protein, each entry keeping the most common DNA and genes. In this sample the table shows under 150,000 distinct CDR3 sequences, approximately 70% of which occur a single time. The biggest ten clones account for 18% of the sample.

Sequencing used lung tumor tissue. These receptors all come from a man between 60 and 70 years old with small cell lung cancer.

About this clonotype: Because it lacks the conserved phenylalanine or tryptophan at the end, this CDR3 is likely a read error. V is TRBV20-1 and J is TRBJ1-6, with D perhaps TRBD1 (5 bases). Trimming cost V 2 bases and J 6 bases, with 8 bases left between them. The CDR3 consists of 13 residues. CDR1 and CDR2 from the germline V gene are DFQATT and SNEGSKA (reference sequence). The CDR3 DNA reads TGCAGTGCTAGAACAGGACCTAATTCACCCCTCCACTAT. This encodes CSARTGPNSPLHY.

The genes are TRBV11-2 and TRBJ2-1, with 12 bases identical to TRBD2. Trimming cost V 7 bases and J 8 bases; bases outside gene matches: 12. Germline values: CDR1 SGHAT, CDR2 FQNNGV. This CDR3 contains 16 residues. CDR3 coding DNA: TGTGCCAGCAACCCTATACTAGCGGGAGGTCAATATGAGCAGTTCTTC. Protein product: CASNPILAGGQYEQFF.

As for this clonotype: A much larger clone lies a single base off, so this may be a read error. The chain employs TRBV5-4 and TRBJ2-3, with TRBD2 matching 11 bases. The germline gives CDR1 SGHNT, CDR2 YYREEE (reference sequence). This CDR3 region has 16 residues. The CDR3 DNA reads as TGTGCCAGCAACTCTTTAGCGGGAGGGGGCACAAATACGCAGTATTTT. The encoded protein is CASNSLAGGGTNTQYF.

This clonotype was observed many times. The chain has TRBV29-1 and TRBJ2-3; D is perhaps TRBD1 (5 bases). CDR3 length: 14 residues. CDR1 is SQVTM and CDR2 is ANQGSEA in the germline V gene. The V and J ends lost 6 bases and 4 bases respectively, with 17 bases between them. CDR3 protein: CSVDPKGNADTQYF. For the CDR3, the DNA is TGCAGCGTCGACCCAAAGGGGAACGCAGATACGCAGTATTTT.

The chain uses TRBV5-5 and TRBJ1-2; D is undetermined. The CDR3 is 17 residues long. Germline CDR1 is SGHKS and CDR2 is YYEKEE (reference sequence). The ends were cut back, 0 bases at V and 3 bases at J, with 18 bases in the middle. The chain's CDR3 is CASSLGPQSGVDYGYTF. The CDR3 bases are TGTGCCAGCAGCTTGGGACCCCAGAGCGGGGTGGACTATGGCTACACCTTC.

Note on this clonotype: This could be a read error, since a much larger clone is one nucleotide away. The CDR3 loop is CSVGGQRDWQETQYF. CDR3 sequence (DNA): TGCAGCGTTGGGGGTCAGCGGGATTGGCAAGAGACCCAGTACTTC. V usage is TRBV29-1 and J usage is TRBJ2-5; the match to TRBD2 covers 7 bases. Per germline, CDR1 SQVTM and CDR2 ANQGSEA. CDR3 length: 15 residues. Trimming cost V 4 bases and J 2 bases; bases outside gene matches: 10.

The V and J genes are TRBV20-1 and TRBJ1-1; weak D call: TRBD1 (6 bases). The CDR3 is 13 residues long. The germline CDR1 and CDR2 sequences are DFQATT and SNEGSKA (reference sequence). The CDR3 loop is CLLRGLGNTEAFF. CDR3 nucleotide sequence: TGCCTTCTAAGGGGGTTGGGGAACACTGAAGCTTTCTTT.

For this clonotype: Being one base from a much bigger clone, this may be a read error. The chain uses TRBV29-1 and TRBJ1-1; D not certain. The CDR3 extends over 13 amino acids. The germline gives CDR1 SQVTM, CDR2 ANQGSEA. For the CDR3, the DNA is TGCTGCGTTGCCAGGTCGAAGAACACTGAAGCTTTCTTT. This codes for CCVARSKNTEAFF.

This clonotype was found a few times. The chain links TRBV20-1 to TRBJ2-3; D is perhaps TRBD2 (6 bases). Germline V gene data show CDR1 as DFQATT and CDR2 as SNEGSKA (reference sequence). Trimming removed 6 bases from V and 3 bases from J, with 16 bases in between. The CDR3 loop spans 14 amino acids. CDR3 protein: CSAPGSGLTDTQYF. The CDR3 nucleotides are TGCAGTGCCCCCGGGAGCGGACTTACAGATACGCAGTATTTT.

The CDR3 DNA reads as TGTGCCAGCAGTGAAGAACCGGACTCACAAGAGACCCAGTACTTC. Translated, it gives CASSEEPDSQETQYF. V is TRBV6-1 and J is TRBJ2-5; D may be TRBD2 (5 bases). V was shortened by 1 base and J by 2 bases, with 11 bases between the two germline ends. This CDR3 spans 15 amino acids. Germline lookup yields CDR1 MNHNS and CDR2 SASEGT.

The CDR3 bases are TGTGCCAGCAGCTTCACGCCCAGTCCCACAGATACGCAGTATTTT. Translation: CASSFTPSPTDTQYF. The chain is built from TRBV7-3 and TRBJ2-3; unclear D gene. CDR3 length equals 15 residues. CDR1 SGHTA and CDR2 FQGTGA come from the germline V gene. Trimming removed 3 bases at V and 2 bases at J, with 12 bases between.

Worth noting for this clonotype: One end of the junction does not line up with germline, which may come from a read error. The rearrangement links TRBV12-3 or TRBV12-4 to TRBJ1-2; 8 bases fit TRBD1. This CDR3 is 15 amino acids long. CDR3 sequence (DNA): TGTACCAGCAGTTCCCAGGGGGCCGTTAGGTATGACTACACCTTC. Translated: CTSSSQGAVRYDYTF.

This chain connects TRBV20-1 to TRBJ2-2, with D maybe TRBD2 (5 bases). Trimming left V 3 bases short and J 15 bases short, with 17 bases between. This CDR3 comprises 12 residues. Germline loops: CDR1 DFQATT, CDR2 SNEGSKA (reference sequence). The CDR3 sequence is CSASGNTGKLFF. CDR3 DNA: TGCAGTGCTAGTGGGAACACCGGGAAGTTGTTTTTT.

Of note for this clonotype: Relative to the germline gene, one junction end is altered; a read error may explain this. The chain has TRBV11-1 and TRBJ2-1, with 7 bases aligning to TRBD1. The CDR3 is 14 amino acids. Germline CDR1 is SGHAT and CDR2 is FQDESV (reference sequence). CDR3 sequence: CAGSPRGHYNEQFF. Written as DNA, the CDR3 is TGTGCCGGCAGCCCAAGGGGGCACTACAATGAGCAGTTCTTC.

This clonotype was detected ten times or more. The rearrangement joins TRBV20-1 to TRBJ1-6; weak D call: TRBD1 (5 bases). V lost 3 bases, J lost 18 bases, and 15 bases lay in between. Germline-derived CDR1 and CDR2 are DFQATT and SNEGSKA (reference sequence). The CDR3 sequence is 11 residues long. CDR3: CSASTGTSGHF. The CDR3 DNA follows: TGCAGTGCTAGCACCGGGACCTCCGGCCACTTT.

The rearrangement links TRBV20-1 to TRBJ1-2; the match to TRBD1 covers 8 bases. The CDR3 is 13 residues long. Germline V gene sequence: CDR1 DFQATT, CDR2 SNEGSKA (reference sequence). After removal of 5 bases from V and 4 bases from J, the junction contained 6 bases not matched to a gene. The CDR3 reads CSAADRASYGYTF. The DNA for the CDR3 is TGCAGTGCTGCGGACAGGGCCTCCTATGGCTACACCTTC.

The chain joins TRBV20-1 to TRBJ2-5, with 10 positions matching TRBD2. Trimming at V came to 2 bases and at J to 4 bases, leaving 4 bases not matched to a gene. Germline V gene lookup returns CDR1 DFQATT and CDR2 SNEGSKA (reference sequence). This CDR3 comprises 14 residues. This CDR3 reads CSARTSGRGETQYF. The CDR3 DNA reads TGCAGTGCTAGAACCAGCGGGAGGGGAGAGACCCAGTACTTC.

In this sample, this clonotype turned up many times. The chain couples TRBV11-1 to TRBJ2-2; D is undetermined. The CDR3 totals 14 residues. From germline, CDR1 is SGHAT and CDR2 FQDESV (reference sequence). Trimming left V 6 bases short and J 1 base short, with 9 bases between. DNA of the CDR3: TGTGCCAGCAGAGGTCGGGTGAACACCGGGGAGCTGTTTTTT. It codes for CASRGRVNTGELFF. Looking up the rest from reference TRBV11-1 and TRBJ2-2 gives the full variable domain: EAEVAQSPRYKITEKSQAVAFWCDPISGHATLYWYRQILGQGPELLVQFQDESVVDDSQLPKDRFSAERLKGVDSTLKIQPAELGDSAMYLCASRGRVNTGELFFGEGSRLTVL.

The rearrangement joins TRBV5-5 to TRBJ1-2, with D unclear. The CDR3 contains 13 residues. Trimming left V 3 bases short and J 6 bases short, with 12 bases between. In germline, CDR1 is SGHKS, CDR2 YYEKEE (reference sequence). In DNA, the CDR3 is TGTGCCAGCAGCTCAATTTGTGGGGATGGCTACACCTTC. Protein sequence: CASSSICGDGYTF.

The chain joins TRBV11-3 to TRBJ2-1; 9 nucleotides match TRBD2. J lost 6 bases, V lost 5 bases, and 11 bases had no gene match. The germline V gene encodes CDR1 SGHNT and CDR2 YENEEA. This CDR3 spans 16 amino acids. CDR3 coding DNA: TGTGCCAGCAGCCCGACTAGCGGTAGGGTTTTCAATGAGCAGTTCTTC. Protein: CASSPTSGRVFNEQFF.

The chain uses TRBV5-1 and TRBJ2-3; D is uncertain. The germline V and J ends were trimmed by 1 base and 5 bases, with 5 bases remaining between them. The CDR3 contains 12 residues. Germline CDR1 is SGHRS and CDR2 is YFSETQ. The CDR3 nucleotides read TGCGCCAGCAGCTTGCTTGGAGATACGCAGTATTTT. Translated, it gives CASSLLGDTQYF.

Worth noting for this clonotype: This may be a read error, as it is one base from a much larger clone. V gene TRBV20-1 combines with J gene TRBJ2-3; D is tentatively TRBD1 or TRBD2 (6 bases each). This CDR3 comprises 15 residues. CDR1 is DFQATT, CDR2 SNEGSKA, per germline (reference sequence). The CDR3 region has the DNA TGCAGTGCTTCCCGACTGGGGGGCCTCACAAATACGCAGTATTTT. Its translation: CSASRLGGLTNTQYF.

This clonotype was seen a few times. V gene TRBV20-1 combines with J gene TRBJ1-5, with a possible D match to TRBD1 (5 bases). CDR1 is DFQATT, CDR2 SNEGSKA, per germline (reference sequence). The CDR3 contains 16 residues. V was pared by 1 base and J by 2 bases, with 15 bases between. The CDR3 nucleotides are TGCAGTGCTAGAGGTTGGGGGGATTATCGCAATCAGCCCCAGCATTTT. Protein product: CSARGWGDYRNQPQHF.

On this clonotype itself: A much larger clone sits a single nucleotide away, making a read error possible. V and J are TRBV29-1 and TRBJ2-5; perhaps TRBD2 as D (6 bases). Germline assignment: CDR1 SQVTM and CDR2 ANQGSEA. The CDR3 has 13 residues. The CDR3, as DNA: TGCGGCGTTGAGTTTCGGAGGGTGGAGACCCAGTACTTC. Protein product: CGVEFRRVETQYF.

Concerning this clonotype itself: This may be a read error: a much more frequent sequence differs by one nucleotide. The chain carries TRBV10-3 and TRBJ2-3, with 10 bases matching TRBD2. The germline gives CDR1 ENHRY, CDR2 SYGVKD. Losses at the gene ends were 6 bases for V and 5 bases for J; bases not matched to a gene: 5. There are 14 residues in the CDR3. CDR3 nucleotides: TGTGCCATCAGAGCGGGAGGGTTCATAGATACGCAGTATTTT. It specifies CAIRAGGFIDTQYF.

Concerning this clonotype itself: No conserved phenylalanine or tryptophan ends this CDR3, so it is likely a read error. CDR3 amino acids: CASSFGGVEYNEQFL. Here the CDR3 DNA reads TGTGCCAGCAGCTTTGGGGGAGTGGAATATAATGAGCAGTTCTTA. This chain connects TRBV11-3 to TRBJ2-1; D is perhaps TRBD1 or TRBD2 (5 bases each). V lost 3 bases, J lost 7 bases, and 16 bases lay in between. The CDR3 sequence is 15 residues long. The germline gives CDR1 SGHNT, CDR2 YENEEA.